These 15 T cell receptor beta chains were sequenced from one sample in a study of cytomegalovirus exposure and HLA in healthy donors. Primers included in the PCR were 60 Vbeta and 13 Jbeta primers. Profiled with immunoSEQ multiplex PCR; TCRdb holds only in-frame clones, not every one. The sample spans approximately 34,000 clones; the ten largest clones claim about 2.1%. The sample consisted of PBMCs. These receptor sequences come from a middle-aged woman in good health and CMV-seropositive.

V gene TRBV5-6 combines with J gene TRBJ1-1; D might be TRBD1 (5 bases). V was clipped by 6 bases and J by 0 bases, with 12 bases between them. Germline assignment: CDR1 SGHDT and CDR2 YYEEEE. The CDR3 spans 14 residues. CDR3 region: CASTLDRMNTEAFF. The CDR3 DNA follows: TGTGCCAGCACCCTAGACAGAATGAACACTGAAGCTTTCTTT.

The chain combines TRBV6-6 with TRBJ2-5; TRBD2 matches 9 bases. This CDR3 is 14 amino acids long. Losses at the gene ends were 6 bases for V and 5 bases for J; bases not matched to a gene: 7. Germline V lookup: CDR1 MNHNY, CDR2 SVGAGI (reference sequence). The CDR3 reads CASRIAGGWETQYF. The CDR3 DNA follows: TGTGCCAGCAGAATCGCGGGGGGGTGGGAGACCCAGTACTTC.

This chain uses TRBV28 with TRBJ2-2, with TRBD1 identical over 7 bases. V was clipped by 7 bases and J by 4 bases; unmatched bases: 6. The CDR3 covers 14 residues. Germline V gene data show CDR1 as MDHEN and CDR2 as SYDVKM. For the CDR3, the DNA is TGTGCCAGCAAGCGACAGGGTTTCACCGGGGAGCTGTTTTTT. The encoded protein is CASKRQGFTGELFF. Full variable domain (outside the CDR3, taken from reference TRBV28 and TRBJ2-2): DVKVTQSSRYLVKRTGEKVFLECVQDMDHENMFWYRQDPGLGLRLIYFSYDVKMKEKGDIPEGYSVSREKKERFSLILESASTNQTSMYLCASKRQGFTGELFFGEGSRLTVL.

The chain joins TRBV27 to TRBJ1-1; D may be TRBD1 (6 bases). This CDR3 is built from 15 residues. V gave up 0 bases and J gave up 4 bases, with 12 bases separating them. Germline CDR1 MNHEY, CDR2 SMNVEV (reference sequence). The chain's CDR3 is CASSLSGGAGTEAFF. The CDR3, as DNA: TGTGCCAGCAGTTTATCAGGGGGGGCTGGCACTGAAGCTTTCTTT.

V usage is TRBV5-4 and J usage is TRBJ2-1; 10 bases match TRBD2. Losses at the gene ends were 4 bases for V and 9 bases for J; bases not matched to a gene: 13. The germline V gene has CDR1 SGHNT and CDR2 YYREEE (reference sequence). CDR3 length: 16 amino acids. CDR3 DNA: TGTGCCAGCAGCACCCCTGGGCTAGCGGGGGAGGGTGAGCAGTTCTTC. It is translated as CASSTPGLAGEGEQFF. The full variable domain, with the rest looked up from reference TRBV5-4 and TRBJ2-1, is ETGVTQSPTHLIKTRGQQVTLRCSSQSGHNTVSWYQQALGQGPQFIFQYYREEENGRGNFPPRFSGLQFPNYSSELNVNALELDDSALYLCASSTPGLAGEGEQFFGPGTRLTVL.

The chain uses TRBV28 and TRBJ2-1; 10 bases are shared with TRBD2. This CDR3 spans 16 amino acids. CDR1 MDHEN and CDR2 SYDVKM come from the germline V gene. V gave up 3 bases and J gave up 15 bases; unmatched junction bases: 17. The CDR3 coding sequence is TGTGCCAGCAGTTTGGGAGGAGCGGGGGGGGCTCGACTTCTGTTCTTC. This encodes CASSLGGAGGARLLFF.

As DNA, the CDR3 is TGTGCCAGCAGCTCGGGACAGGGGTACTGGGAGCAGTACTTC. This sequence encodes CASSSGQGYWEQYF. This chain links TRBV9 with TRBJ2-7; TRBD1 aligns across 10 bases. The CDR3 sequence is 14 residues long. Unmatched junction bases numbered 8, after V lost 4 bases and J lost 7 bases. Germline values: CDR1 SGDLS, CDR2 YYNGEE.

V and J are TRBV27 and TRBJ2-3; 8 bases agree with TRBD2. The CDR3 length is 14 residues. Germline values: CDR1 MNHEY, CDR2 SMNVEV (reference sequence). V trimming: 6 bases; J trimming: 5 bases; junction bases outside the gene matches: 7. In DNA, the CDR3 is TGTGCCAGCAGAGCGGGAGTGGGGGTAGATACGCAGTATTTT. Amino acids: CASRAGVGVDTQYF.

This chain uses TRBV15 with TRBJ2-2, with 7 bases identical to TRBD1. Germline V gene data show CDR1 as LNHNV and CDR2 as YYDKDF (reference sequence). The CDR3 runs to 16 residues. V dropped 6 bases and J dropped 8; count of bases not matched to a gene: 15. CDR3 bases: TGTGCCACCAGAATGGTGCAGGGGGTCTCGGTGGGGGAGCTGTTTTTT. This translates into CATRMVQGVSVGELFF. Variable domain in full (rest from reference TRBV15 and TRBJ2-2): DAMVIQNPRYQVTQFGKPVTLSCSQTLNHNVMYWYQQKSSQAPKLLFHYYDKDFNNEADTPDNFQSRRPNTSFCFLDIRSPGLGDTAMYLCATRMVQGVSVGELFFGEGSRLTVL.

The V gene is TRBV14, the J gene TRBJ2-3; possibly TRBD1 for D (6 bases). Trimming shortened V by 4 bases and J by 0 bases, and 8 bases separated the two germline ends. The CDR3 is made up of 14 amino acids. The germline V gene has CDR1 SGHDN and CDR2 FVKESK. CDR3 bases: TGTGCCAGCAGCCGACAGGAAAGCACAGATACGCAGTATTTT. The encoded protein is CASSRQESTDTQYF.

CDR3 nucleotides: TGTGCCAGCAGACCTGACAGGGGCATGAACACTGAAGCTTTCTTT. Its protein product is CASRPDRGMNTEAFF. This sequence joins TRBV7-9 and TRBJ1-1; 8 bases are a match to TRBD1. Trimming removed 6 bases from V and 0 bases from J; junction bases left unmatched: 6. Germline CDR1 is SEHNR and CDR2 is FQNEAQ (reference sequence). There are 15 residues in the CDR3. Complete variable domain (other parts from reference TRBV7-9 and TRBJ1-1): DTGVSQNPRHKITKRGQNVTFRCDPISEHNRLYWYRQTLGQGPEFLTYFQNEAQLEKSRLLSDRFSAERPKGSFSTLEIQRTEQGDSAMYLCASRPDRGMNTEAFFGQGTRLTVV.

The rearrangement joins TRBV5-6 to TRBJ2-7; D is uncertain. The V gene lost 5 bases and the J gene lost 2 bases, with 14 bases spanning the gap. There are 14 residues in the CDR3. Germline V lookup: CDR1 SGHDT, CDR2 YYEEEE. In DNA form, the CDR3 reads TGTGCCAGCAGGATGCTATACAGTGCCTACGAGCAGTACTTC. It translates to CASRMLYSAYEQYF.

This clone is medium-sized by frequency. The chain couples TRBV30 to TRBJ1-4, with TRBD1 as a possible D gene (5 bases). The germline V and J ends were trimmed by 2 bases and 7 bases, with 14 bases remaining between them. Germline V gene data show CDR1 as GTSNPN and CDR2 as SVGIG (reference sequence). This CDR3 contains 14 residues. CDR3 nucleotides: TGTGCCTGGAGTAATCAGGGTTCCGGTGAAAAACTGTTTTTT. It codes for CAWSNQGSGEKLFF.

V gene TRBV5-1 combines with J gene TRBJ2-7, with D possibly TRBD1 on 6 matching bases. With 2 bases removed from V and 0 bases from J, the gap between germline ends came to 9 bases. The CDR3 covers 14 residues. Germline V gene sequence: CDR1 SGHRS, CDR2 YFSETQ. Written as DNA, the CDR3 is TGCGCCAGCAGCTTCTTGGGGGCCTCCTACGAGCAGTACTTC. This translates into CASSFLGASYEQYF.

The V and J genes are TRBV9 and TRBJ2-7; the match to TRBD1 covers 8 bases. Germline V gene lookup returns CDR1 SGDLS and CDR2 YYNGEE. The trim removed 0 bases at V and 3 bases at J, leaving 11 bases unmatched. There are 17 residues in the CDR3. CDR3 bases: TGTGCCAGCAGCGTAGGAGGAGGGACAGGCCCCAGCTACGAGCAGTACTTC. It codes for CASSVGGGTGPSYEQYF.